The clone carrying this TCR beta chain was recorded at least ten times. TCRdb independently ran MiXCR on the PCR reads; one entry per CDR3 protein. This table has about 13,000 distinct CDR3 sequences, approximately 53% appearing once. The sample belongs to a study of tumor-infiltrating lymphocytes in oesophageal squamous cell carcinoma. Per the germline V gene, CDR1 is MDHEN and CDR2 is SYDVKM. With V trimmed by 6 bases and J by 5 bases, 3 bases remained unmatched. This CDR3 comprises 13 residues. The clonotype comes from a male donor with esophageal squamous cell carcinoma. Sequenced: esophageal tumor tissue. The V call is TRBV28, the J call TRBJ1-5; 8 bases map to TRBD1. CDR3 DNA: TGTGCCAGCAGCCCACAGGGGGATCAGCCCCAGCATTTT. Its translation: CASSPQGDQPQHF.